These T cell receptor beta chains were read from a single sample in a study of T cell repertoires in cytomegalovirus infection. MiXCR, run by TCRdb on the reads, gives a single entry per CDR3 protein. The sample has 250,000 to 300,000 distinct CDR3 sequences; 9.1% are singletons. Material for sequencing was PBMCs. The receptors were gathered from a human donor in good health (CMV status not recorded). Some clones in this sample may be carry-over from other donors' samples. Each CDR3 is given with its conserved first and last residue.

CASRGDRGRVGELFF | TRBJ2-2 | TRBV5-4
CASSFLGNQETQYF | TRBJ2-5 | TRBV7-9
CATSATGGTGELFF | TRBJ2-2 | TRBV24-1
CASSHRSGGNSYEQYF | TRBJ2-7 | TRBV7-6
CASSLEKGFPKETQYF | TRBJ2-5 | TRBV7-2
CASSLRSGSSNQPQHF | TRBJ1-5 | TRBV7-2
CASGLAGPAYEQYF | TRBJ2-7 | TRBV7-2
CSAPTPGPHQPQHF | TRBJ1-5 | TRBV20-1
CASSPWGQINSPLHF | TRBJ1-6 | TRBV11-2
CAGRKDRMNTEAFF | TRBJ1-1 | TRBV11-2
CASSRDSFATNEKLFF | TRBJ1-4 | TRBV7-2
CASSDRLYGYTF | TRBJ1-2 | TRBV28
CASSLGGQTNTEAFF | TRBJ1-1 | TRBV7-2